This paragraph reports one T cell receptor (beta chain). This entry comes from a study of patients and donors after allogeneic stem cell transplantation. TCRdb reprocessed the RT-PCR reads via MiXCR and lists one record per CDR3 protein. Of 920,000 or so distinct CDR3 sequences in the sample, about 20% were seen once. The CDR3 is 16 amino acids. The V and J ends lost 1 base and 8 bases, in that order; junction bases with no gene match: 9. Germline values: CDR1 MGHRA, CDR2 YSYEKL. The chain links TRBV4-1 to TRBJ1-5; 9 bases map to TRBD1. This TCR was sampled from a human donor who was either an allogeneic HSCT recipient or a stem cell or donor lymphocyte infusion donor (not recorded which). It is not recorded whose cells these are; they may come from a transplant donor. The sequencing input was blood, either unsorted or a sorted T cell fraction (not recorded which). The CDR3 DNA reads as TGCGCCAGCAGCCAAGGGGGACAGGGCCCCTCGGAGCCCCAGCATTTT. Residues: CASSQGGQGPSEPQHF.